A selection of T cell receptor beta chains follows, all from one sample in a study of T cell changes during pregnancy in multiple sclerosis. Assay: immunoSEQ multiplex PCR; the TCRdb copy retains only in-frame clones and omits some. Of under 110,000 clones in the sample, 75% to 95% are singletons; the top ten hold about 3.4%. Sequencing used peripheral blood, obtained in the second trimester of pregnancy. Source of these receptors: a female donor with multiple sclerosis, enrolled in a pregnancy study. Each CDR3 is given with its conserved first and last residue. A D gene is named only where the DNA matches it firmly. Rows may omit the clone size; those that give it use once, few, many or a size class.

TRBV5-1	-	TRBJ2-7	TRBD2	TGCGCCAGCAGCAGGTTAGCGGGAGGAGGTTCCGAGCAGTACTTC	CASSRLAGGGSEQYF
TRBV7-8	-	TRBJ1-3	TRBD1	TGTGCCAGCAGCTTAGCATTCCGGGGACAGGGGTCGTTCAGATATTTT	CASSLAFRGQGSFRYF
TRBV7-9	-	TRBJ2-1	TRBD2	TGTGCCAGCAGCTTAGTCAAGGATTCTAGCGGGAGGGGGAATGAGCAGTTCTTC	CASSLVKDSSGRGNEQFF
TRBV7-2	-	TRBJ2-1	TRBD2	TGTGCCAGCAGCTCCGAACTACTCGCGGGAGGAGGGAATGAGCAGTTCTTC	CASSSELLAGGGNEQFF
TRBV19	-	TRBJ2-3	-	TGTGCCAGCCGGTCCGAAGATACGCAGTATTTT	CASRSEDTQYF
TRBV15	-	TRBJ2-7	-	TGTGCCACCAGCAGAGATCGACAGTACTACGAGCAGTACTTC	CATSRDRQYYEQYF
TRBV7-2	-	TRBJ2-1	TRBD2	TGTGCCAGCAGCCCAACCGGGACTAGGAATGAGCAGTTCTTC	CASSPTGTRNEQFF
TRBV6-6	-	TRBJ2-2	-	TGTGCCAGCAGACCGACATCGACCGGGGAGCTGTTTTTT	CASRPTSTGELFF
TRBV2	-	TRBJ2-7	TRBD2	TGTGCCAGCAGCCCACTAGCGGGAGGCTACGAGCAGTACTTC	CASSPLAGGYEQYF
TRBV11-2	-	TRBJ2-7	TRBD1	TGTGCCAGCAGCGGAACTAGACAGGGGTCGTTCTACGAGCAGTACTTC	CASSGTRQGSFYEQYF
TRBV29-1	-	TRBJ1-1	-	TGCAGCGTTGGTCCAGGGGTGAACACTGAAGCTTTCTTT	CSVGPGVNTEAFF
TRBV19	-	TRBJ2-5	-	TGTGCCAGTAGTAAAACAGAAACCAGCAGGGAGACCCAGTACTTC	CASSKTETSRETQYF
TRBV4-1	-	TRBJ2-5	-	TGCGCCAGCAGCCAAGACGTCCCACAGGGCCTCGAAGAGACCCAGTACTTC	CASSQDVPQGLEETQYF
TRBV10-3	-	TRBJ1-2	TRBD1	TGTGCCATCTCATTTGACAGGGGCTATGGCTACACCTTC	CAISFDRGYGYTF
TRBV5-4	-	TRBJ2-1	-	TGTGCCAGCCGCCGAGGAGGGGTCGAGAATGAGCAGTTCTTC	CASRRGGVENEQFF
TRBV4-3	-	TRBJ2-1	TRBD2	TGCGCCAGCAGCCGCGGGGGACTAGCGGGAGGGGACAATGAGCAGTTCTTC	CASSRGGLAGGDNEQFF
TRBV6-5	-	TRBJ2-1	TRBD2	TGTGCCAGCAGTTACCGAGCGGGAGGCGGTGAGCAGTTCTTC	CASSYRAGGGEQFF
TRBV7-9	-	TRBJ2-3	-	TGTGCCAGCAGCCCCTCGGACATCACAGATACGCAGTATTTT	CASSPSDITDTQYF
TRBV6-6	-	TRBJ2-7	-	TGTGCCACCTGCAGGGAATACGAGCAGTACTTC	CATCREYEQYF
TRBV5-4	-	TRBJ2-3	TRBD2	TGTGCCAGCAAGAACACTAGGACTAGCGGGAATGATGCAGATACGCAGTATTTT	CASKNTRTSGNDADTQYF
TRBV5-1	-	TRBJ2-5	TRBD2	TGCGCCAGTTCCGACTCGACTAGCGGGACGGGGGAGACCCAGTACTTC	CASSDSTSGTGETQYF
TRBV5-1	-	TRBJ2-3	TRBD2	TGCGCCAGCAGCGGGGGACTAGCGAGACTCCCTACGCAGTATTTT	CASSGGLARLPTQYF
TRBV5-1	-	TRBJ2-7	TRBD2	TGCGCCAGCAGCCCTCTAGCGGCCCTCTCCGACGAGCAGTACTTC	CASSPLAALSDEQYF
TRBV19	-	TRBJ2-7	-	TGTGCCAGTACTGGGATAGCGGACTCCTACGAGCAGTACTTC	CASTGIADSYEQYF
TRBV18	-	TRBJ1-1	-	TGTGCCAGCTCACCACGCGGGGGGATGAACACTGAAGCTTTCTTT	CASSPRGGMNTEAFF
TRBV14	-	TRBJ2-6	-	TGTGCCAGCAGCCAAACCCCACCCGCGGCAGGGGCCAACGTCCTGACTTTC	CASSQTPPAAGANVLTF
TRBV5-4	-	TRBJ2-5	TRBD2	TGTGCCAGCAGCTTGGCAGCGGGGAACCAAGAGACCCAGTACTTC	CASSLAAGNQETQYF
TRBV28	-	TRBJ1-5	TRBD1	TGTGCCAGCAGTTCTGGACAGGGTTCGTATGGCAATCAGCCCCAGCATTTT	CASSSGQGSYGNQPQHF
TRBV5-6	-	TRBJ1-1	TRBD1	TGTGCCAGCAGTCTTAAGACAGGGGCCTTTTCGAACACTGAAGCTTTCTTT	CASSLKTGAFSNTEAFF
TRBV11-3	-	TRBJ1-1	TRBD1	TGTGCCAGCAGCCGACAGGGGGAGCGCACTGAAGCTTTCTTT	CASSRQGERTEAFF
TRBV5-1	-	TRBJ2-2	-	TGCGCCAGCAGCTTGGGGGCCACCGGGGAGCTGTTTTTT	CASSLGATGELFF
TRBV28	once	TRBJ1-3	-	TGTGCCAGTCACGAAGGGGGGGGTGCCTCTGGAAACACCATATATTTT	CASHEGGGASGNTIYF
TRBV2	-	TRBJ2-5	TRBD2	TGTGCCAGCAATAGCGGGTATGGAGAGACCCAGTACTTC	CASNSGYGETQYF
TRBV5-1	-	TRBJ2-5	-	TGCGCCAGCAGCTTGGGGCAGCAACTACGAGAGACCCAGTACTTC	CASSLGQQLRETQYF
TRBV6-1	-	TRBJ2-1	TRBD2	TGTGCCAGCACCGGACTAGCGGGATACAATGAGCAGTTCTTC	CASTGLAGYNEQFF
TRBV30	-	TRBJ1-2	TRBD1	TGTGCCTGGACCTCGGGACAGAACTATGGCTACACCTTC	CAWTSGQNYGYTF
TRBV4-1	-	TRBJ2-1	-	TGCGCCAGCAGCCAAGCGGGAGTGCTATTATACAATGAGCAGTTCTTC	CASSQAGVLLYNEQFF
TRBV14	many	TRBJ1-1	-	TGTGCCAGCAGCCAAGTACAAGGGGTGTACACTGAAGCTTTCTTT	CASSQVQGVYTEAFF
TRBV29-1	-	TRBJ1-1	-	TGCAGCGCCTATCCCGTCCCCGGTAAAGCTTTCTTT	CSAYPVPGKAFF
TRBV9	-	TRBJ2-5	TRBD1	TGTGCCAGCAGCGTCAGGGGGCGAGGGGAGACCCAGTACTTC	CASSVRGRGETQYF
TRBV7-9	-	TRBJ1-2	-	TGTGCCAGCAGCTTAGAGGCAGGGTTCTATGGCTATACCTTC	CASSLEAGFYGYTF
TRBV28	-	TRBJ1-5	-	TGTGCCAGCAGTTTGTTGGGGGAGGGGGTGGGCAATCAGCCCCAGCATTTT	CASSLLGEGVGNQPQHF
TRBV28	few	TRBJ2-1	TRBD1	TGTGCCAGCAGTGACAGGGGGCGTCCGGTCAATGAGCAGTTCTTC	CASSDRGRPVNEQFF
TRBV6-1	-	TRBJ2-2	-	TGTGCCAGCAGGGTCGAACAGAACACCGGGGAGCTGTTTTTT	CASRVEQNTGELFF
TRBV18	-	TRBJ2-5	TRBD2	TGTGCCAGCTCATTAGCGGGAGCCCAAGAGACCCAGTACTTC	CASSLAGAQETQYF
TRBV19	-	TRBJ1-1	-	TGTGCCAGTAGTATTGGACAGAACACTGAAGCTTTCTTT	CASSIGQNTEAFF
TRBV7-2	-	TRBJ2-5	-	TGTGCCAGCAGCTTAGAACCAGGGATAGAGACCCAGTACTTC	CASSLEPGIETQYF
TRBV6-1	-	TRBJ1-5	-	TGTGCCAGCAGCGACAAGGGCAGGGTGAATCAGCCCCAGCATTTT	CASSDKGRVNQPQHF
TRBV19	-	TRBJ2-7	-	TGTGCCAGTAGTCGGGACATCAATTACGAGCAGTACTTC	CASSRDINYEQYF
TRBV7-9	-	TRBJ2-2	TRBD2	TGTGCCAGCAGCTTAAGACTAGCGGGACTGACCGGGGAGCTGTTTTTT	CASSLRLAGLTGELFF
TRBV7-3	-	TRBJ2-1	-	TGTGCCAGCAGCATAGACAGGCCCCATGAGCAGTTCTTC	CASSIDRPHEQFF
TRBV11-2	once	TRBJ2-7	-	TGTGCCAGCAGCTTAGATCCGGGAGTCACCTACGAGCAGTACTTC	CASSLDPGVTYEQYF
TRBV29-1	-	TRBJ2-7	TRBD1	TGCAGCGTTGGAGACAGGGTAAGGCACGAGCAGTACTTC	CSVGDRVRHEQYF
TRBV19	-	TRBJ1-3	-	TGTGCCAGTAGGGGGTTGGCCAGGGCCTCTGGAAACACCATATATTTT	CASRGLARASGNTIYF
TRBV15	-	TRBJ2-7	TRBD1	TGTGCCACCAGCAGAGATAGACTACAGGGGAGCTCCTACGAGCAGTACTTC	CATSRDRLQGSSYEQYF
TRBV7-2	-	TRBJ1-5	TRBD1	TGTGCCAGCAGCCGTGGGGACAGGGGTCAGCCCCAGCATTTT	CASSRGDRGQPQHF